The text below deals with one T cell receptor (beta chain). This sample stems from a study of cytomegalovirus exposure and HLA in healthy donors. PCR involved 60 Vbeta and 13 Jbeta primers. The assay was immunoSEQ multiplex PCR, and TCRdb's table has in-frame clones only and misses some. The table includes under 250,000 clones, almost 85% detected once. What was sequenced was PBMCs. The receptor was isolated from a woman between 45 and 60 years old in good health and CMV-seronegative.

The CDR3 sequence is CASIRAGMFEQYF. In nucleotides, the CDR3 is TGTGCCAGCATCAGGGCGGGGATGTTCGAGCAGTACTTC. V gene TRBV6-1 combines with J gene TRBJ2-7; the D gene is possibly TRBD2 (6 bases). The CDR3 is 13 amino acids. Deletions cut 7 bases from V and 6 bases from J, with 16 bases between. The germline gives CDR1 MNHNS, CDR2 SASEGT.